These 26 T cell receptor beta chains share one sample of origin, sequenced in a study of blood T cell repertoires in COVID-19 (dated by TCRdb to the early 2020s). The library was built by means of the immunoSEQ multiplex PCR assay. The source is immuneACCESS, and TCRdb retained only in-frame sequences with V and J called. Part of the clones is not carried over; for the studies checked, unresolved V genes explain less than half of this, and the remainder is unexplained. Across this sample there are fewer than 35,000 clones, with 87% seen only once. The ten largest account for over 1.5% of the sample. The specimen was peripheral blood. The receptors here all came from a man over 45 with active or convalescent COVID-19.

In its sample, this clone was seen a few times. CDR3 protein: CASSPTWDRLYEQYF. CDR3 nucleotide sequence: TGTGCCAGCAGTCCCACTTGGGACAGGTTATACGAGCAGTACTTC. The rearrangement links TRBV6-5 to TRBJ2-7; TRBD1 matches 8 bases. The CDR3 spans 15 residues. After removal of 5 bases from V and 4 bases from J, the junction contained 10 bases not matched to a gene. The germline CDR1 and CDR2 sequences are MNHEY and SVGAGI.

The chain carries TRBV7-9 and TRBJ1-1; no clear D. Germline V gene lookup returns CDR1 SEHNR and CDR2 FQNEAQ (reference sequence). CDR3 length equals 16 residues. The V and J ends lost 1 base and 1 base respectively, with 13 bases between them. The CDR3 DNA reads TGTGCCAGCAGCTTAGGATCAGTGAAACCGAACACTGAAGCTTTCTTT. Its protein product is CASSLGSVKPNTEAFF.

The chain couples TRBV28 to TRBJ2-7; TRBD1 agrees at 10 bases. Unmatched junction bases numbered 11, after V lost 6 bases and J lost 3 bases. Germline V lookup: CDR1 MDHEN, CDR2 SYDVKM. The CDR3 is made up of 16 amino acids. Here the CDR3 reads CASSYGLGTGVYEQYF. CDR3 nucleotide sequence: TGTGCCAGCAGCTATGGCCTGGGGACAGGGGTCTACGAGCAGTACTTC.

J is TRBJ2-5 and V is TRBV5-4; maybe TRBD2 (6 bases). CDR1 and CDR2 (germline): SGHNT, YYREEE (reference sequence). V lost 0 bases to trimming and J lost 5 bases, with 14 bases between them. The CDR3 runs to 15 residues. The CDR3 sequence is CASSLALATGETQYF. DNA of the CDR3: TGTGCCAGCAGCTTGGCCCTAGCGACCGGGGAGACCCAGTACTTC.

This sequence joins TRBV4-1 and TRBJ2-2, with D perhaps matching TRBD1 (5 bases). The CDR3 is 15 residues long. V was trimmed by 5 bases and J by 1 base, leaving 11 bases between them. Germline V gene data show CDR1 as MGHRA and CDR2 as YSYEKL. The CDR3: CASSTTVLNTGELFF. In DNA form, the CDR3 reads TGCGCCAGCAGCACGACAGTCCTGAACACCGGGGAGCTGTTTTTT.

The V call is TRBV11-2, the J call TRBJ2-3; possibly TRBD2 for D (6 bases). The CDR3 length is 15 residues. Trimming cost V 3 bases and J 4 bases, with 14 bases left between them. Looked up from germline, CDR1 is SGHAT and CDR2 is FQNNGV. In DNA form, the CDR3 reads TGTGCCAGCAGCTTCGGGAGTATGGTCGCAGATACGCAGTATTTT. Protein: CASSFGSMVADTQYF.

The gene calls are TRBV9 and TRBJ1-1; perhaps TRBD1 as D (5 bases). With 1 base removed from V and 5 bases from J, the gap between germline ends came to 12 bases. The CDR3 spans 14 residues. The germline V gene encodes CDR1 SGDLS and CDR2 YYNGEE. This chain's CDR3 is CASSVYDGGTEAFF. For the CDR3, the DNA is TGTGCCAGCAGCGTATACGACGGGGGGACTGAAGCTTTCTTT.

J is TRBJ1-4 and V is TRBV28; 7 bases match TRBD1. The CDR3 is 18 residues long. The trim removed 3 bases at V and 0 bases at J, leaving 10 bases unmatched. Germline CDR1 is MDHEN and CDR2 is SYDVKM. CDR3 sequence reads: CASSFIGTADATNEKLFF. CDR3 sequence (DNA): TGTGCCAGCAGTTTTATCGGGACAGCCGATGCAACTAATGAAAAACTGTTTTTT.

The chain employs TRBV5-1 and TRBJ2-2; 7 bases agree with TRBD2. The junction had 12 bases not matched to a gene; V was cut back by 3 bases and J by 7 bases. The CDR3 sequence is 16 residues long. Germline assignment: CDR1 SGHRS and CDR2 YFSETQ. DNA of the CDR3: TGCGCCAGCAGCTCTAGCGGCTCCAGAGGTGTCGGGGAGCTGTTTTTT. Translating gives CASSSSGSRGVGELFF.

The genes are TRBV3-1 (or the pseudogene TRBV3-2) and TRBJ2-3, with D uncertain. Germline assignment: CDR1 LGHDT and CDR2 YNNKEL (reference sequence). V lost 5 bases and J 0 bases, leaving 12 bases between the germline ends. This CDR3 has 15 residues. CDR3 nucleotides: TGTGCCAGCAGCGGAACAGATCCTAGCACAGATACGCAGTATTTT. Protein sequence: CASSGTDPSTDTQYF.

The chain is built from TRBV3-1 (or the pseudogene TRBV3-2) and TRBJ1-2; 7 bases agree with TRBD1. With 5 bases clipped from V and 11 bases from J, the junction kept 8 bases outside the gene matches. This CDR3 contains 12 residues. Germline-derived CDR1 and CDR2 are LGHDT and YNNKEL (reference sequence). In nucleotides, the CDR3 is TGTGCCAGCAGCTCATCGGGACAGCATTACACCTTC. Its protein product is CASSSSGQHYTF.

The J gene is TRBJ2-7, the V gene TRBV11-2, with D possibly TRBD2 on 6 matching bases. Germline-derived CDR1 and CDR2 are SGHAT and FQNNGV. V shed 4 bases and J shed 2 bases, with 15 bases lying between them. This CDR3 comprises 15 residues. CDR3 sequence (DNA): TGTGCCAGCAGCTCTCCTCGGGAGAGGACCTACGAGCAGTACTTC. This gives the protein CASSSPRERTYEQYF.

The gene calls are TRBV6-1 and TRBJ2-7; D gene unclear. The V end was cut by 2 bases, the J end by 6 bases, with 5 bases between. The germline V gene encodes CDR1 MNHNS and CDR2 SASEGT. This CDR3 has 11 residues. DNA of the CDR3: TGTGCCAGCAGTGAATGGGCCGAGCAGTACTTC. Translation gives CASSEWAEQYF.

This clone appeared once. The rearrangement links TRBV3-1 (or the pseudogene TRBV3-2) to TRBJ2-5; maybe TRBD1 (5 bases). CDR3 length: 13 residues. CDR1 is LGHDT, CDR2 YNNKEL, per germline (reference sequence). Trimming pared 4 bases from V and 2 bases from J, leaving 8 bases between. CDR3 loop: CASSPRQQETQYF. DNA of the CDR3: TGTGCCAGCAGCCCTCGACAGCAAGAGACCCAGTACTTC.

The chain carries TRBV6-5 and TRBJ1-5; D uncertain. The V gene lost 6 bases and the J gene lost 5 bases, with 11 bases spanning the gap. Germline assignment: CDR1 MNHEY and CDR2 SVGAGI. The CDR3 runs 13 residues. The CDR3: CASRLDEDQPQHF. CDR3 bases: TGTGCCAGCAGACTAGACGAGGATCAGCCCCAGCATTTT.

The chain combines TRBV29-1 with TRBJ2-5, with 7 bases identical to TRBD1. Germline assignment: CDR1 SQVTM and CDR2 ANQGSEA. V lost 8 bases and J lost 9; bases outside the gene matches: 9. CDR3 length: 11 amino acids. The CDR3 DNA reads TGCAGCTCGACAGGGCTTGAGGCCCAGTACTTC. Residues: CSSTGLEAQYF. The full variable domain, rest sourced from reference TRBV29-1 and TRBJ2-5, is SAVISQKPSRDICQRGTSLTIQCQVDSQVTMMFWYRQQPGQSLTLIATANQGSEATYESGFVIDKFPISRPNLTFSTLTVSNMSPEDSSIYLCSSTGLEAQYFGPGTRLLVL.

The chain is built from TRBV28 and TRBJ2-2, with 9 positions matching TRBD2. Looked up from germline, CDR1 is MDHEN and CDR2 is SYDVKM. The ends lost 6 bases at V and 3 bases at J; junction bases unmatched: 20. The CDR3 extends over 20 amino acids. The CDR3, as DNA: TGTGCCAGCAGATTCCACCCCAGGTCGGTAGCGGGAGACCACACCGGGGAGCTGTTTTTT. Translated: CASRFHPRSVAGDHTGELFF.

The chain employs TRBV6-2 or TRBV6-3 and TRBJ2-2, with a weak D call TRBD2 (5 bases). Trimming took off 8 bases at V and 4 bases at J, with 20 bases between the two ends. CDR1 is MNHEY and CDR2 is SVGEGT in the germline V gene. This CDR3 comprises 16 residues. The chain's CDR3 is CASCQQRISATGELFF. The CDR3 DNA reads TGTGCCAGCTGCCAACAGAGGATTAGCGCCACCGGGGAGCTGTTTTTT.

The chain is built from TRBV6-2 or TRBV6-3 and TRBJ2-1; a weak D match, TRBD2 (6 bases). Germline V CDR1 and CDR2: MNHEY, SVGEGT. This CDR3 spans 14 amino acids. Trimming pared 2 bases from V and 4 bases from J, leaving 9 bases between. CDR3 region: CASSYRGLYNEQFF. In DNA form, the CDR3 reads TGTGCCAGCAGTTACAGGGGACTTTACAATGAGCAGTTCTTC.

V usage is TRBV4-2 and J usage is TRBJ2-7, with TRBD2 matching over 7 bases. Germline values: CDR1 LGHNA, CDR2 YNFKEQ. The CDR3 totals 14 residues. V lost 0 bases to trimming and J lost 5 bases; unmatched junction nucleotides: 4. CDR3 DNA sequence: TGTGCCAGCAGCCAAGATCCAGGGAGGGACGAGCAGTACTTC. Translated, it gives CASSQDPGRDEQYF.

CDR3 sequence reads: CASSNGGQPQHF. In DNA, the CDR3 is TGTGCCAGTAGTAATGGGGGGCAGCCCCAGCATTTT. The chain employs TRBV19 and TRBJ1-5; D possibly corresponds to TRBD1 (5 bases). CDR1 and CDR2 from the germline V gene are LNHDA and SQIVND (reference sequence). V was shortened by 4 bases and J by 7 bases, with 8 bases between the two germline ends. The CDR3 covers 12 residues.

V usage is TRBV4-1 and J usage is TRBJ1-3; a weak D match, TRBD1 (6 bases). Trimming cost V 3 bases and J 10 bases, with 13 bases left between them. Germline lookup yields CDR1 MGHRA and CDR2 YSYEKL. The CDR3 covers 13 residues. CDR3 nucleotide sequence: TGCGCCAGCAGCCAGGGCCCCGGGACAACCATATATTTT. As protein: CASSQGPGTTIYF.

The CDR3 coding sequence is TGTGCCACCAGCAGAGATCCCGGACACTACAATGAGCAGTTCTTC. Translated: CATSRDPGHYNEQFF. The rearrangement joins TRBV15 to TRBJ2-1, with D maybe TRBD1 (5 bases). The CDR3 sequence is 15 residues long. In germline, CDR1 is LNHNV, CDR2 YYDKDF (reference sequence). The germline V and J ends were trimmed by 0 bases and 3 bases, with 9 bases remaining between them.

The CDR3 loop reads CASSQQGLSETQYF. The CDR3 nucleotides read TGTGCCAGCAGTCAACAGGGTCTGTCTGAGACCCAGTACTTC. V and J are TRBV3-1 (or the pseudogene TRBV3-2) and TRBJ2-5; D possibly corresponds to TRBD1 (6 bases). This CDR3 spans 14 amino acids. Trimming removed 6 bases from V and 5 bases from J, with 16 bases in between. Germline V gene sequence: CDR1 LGHDT, CDR2 YNNKEL (reference sequence).

V usage is TRBV5-4 and J usage is TRBJ2-7; D is perhaps TRBD2 (7 bases). V was clipped by 0 bases and J by 3 bases, with 13 bases between them. CDR1 is SGHNT, CDR2 YYREEE, per germline (reference sequence). This CDR3 has 15 amino acids. In nucleotides, the CDR3 is TGTGCCAGCAGCTTGGCAGCGGGACAATTCTACGAGCAGTACTTC. Residues: CASSLAAGQFYEQYF.

V and J are TRBV28 and TRBJ1-6; no definite D call. The CDR3 has 16 amino acids. Germline loops: CDR1 MDHEN, CDR2 SYDVKM. V was cut by 3 bases and J by 0 bases, with 9 bases left in between. The CDR3 loop reads CASSLKESSYNSPLHF. CDR3 coding DNA: TGTGCCAGCAGTTTGAAAGAGAGCTCCTATAATTCACCCCTCCACTTT.